Listed below are T cell receptor beta chains from one sample, sequenced in a study of siplizumab effects on memory and regulatory T cells. Measured with immunoSEQ multiplex PCR; TCRdb has only the in-frame clones, and not every one. The repertoire consists of about 100,000 clones, with 94% occurring once and the leading ten covering approximately 1.3%. Specimen: non-Treg CD4+ T cells sorted from blood. These receptors originate from a human donor in good health. CDR3s include the opening cysteine and the closing phenylalanine or tryptophan. Size is omitted from some rows. Given values are once, few, many or a class for expanded clones.

TRBV19,-,TRBJ1-4,CASRKARGPTNEKLFF
TRBV5-5,once,TRBJ2-7,CASSWGVFGQYF
TRBV18,-,TRBJ1-1,CASSPSHLNTEAFF
TRBV7-6,-,TRBJ1-4,CASGATATNEKLFF
TRBV7-9,few,TRBJ1-4,CASSPDSKREKLFF
TRBV9,-,TRBJ2-7,CASSVGGIEVREQYF
TRBV12-5,-,TRBJ2-5,CASGRSDYLGETQYF
TRBV5-1,-,TRBJ2-7,CASSLGGRPSYEQYF
TRBV19,-,TRBJ2-7,CASSIDTGLGEQYF
TRBV6-1,-,TRBJ1-4,CASKTMGREKLFF
TRBV5-1,once,TRBJ2-2,CASTVRQGSGTGELFF
TRBV19,-,TRBJ1-2,CASSNPGRNYGYTF
TRBV2,-,TRBJ2-1,CASGGSSYNEQFF
TRBV5-1,few,TRBJ2-2,CASSRGDGGPTGELFF
TRBV10-3,-,TRBJ2-7,CAISEATYEQYF
TRBV19,-,TRBJ2-5,CASSPGQGVTQYF
TRBV19,-,TRBJ1-6,CASSTTGTGYSPLHF
TRBV7-3,-,TRBJ2-3,CASSPFSGMSTDTQYF
TRBV10-3,few,TRBJ1-1,CAISSRVNTEAFF
TRBV6-5,-,TRBJ1-5,CASMEVVNQPQHF
TRBV2,-,TRBJ2-5,CASTPGTSQETQYF
TRBV5-4,-,TRBJ2-7,CASTLGMRGEQYF
TRBV4-1,few,TRBJ1-2,CASSRIGYGYTF
TRBV5-1,once,TRBJ1-5,CASSYMGASNQPQHF
TRBV5-4,once,TRBJ2-5,CASSTAKGETQYF
TRBV10-1,-,TRBJ2-3,CASSVLGKDTQYF
TRBV10-3,-,TRBJ2-7,CAIKNGATLGYEQYF